The 30 T cell receptor beta chains reported below all come from one sample, sequenced in a study of cytotoxic CD8 clonotypes in ibrutinib-treated CLL. Here immunoSEQ multiplex PCR was the method, and the copy in TCRdb shows in-frame clones only, minus some. In the table there are about 270,000 clones, around 76% of which are singletons. The sample in question was PBMCs, obtained at disease progression, from a patient treated with ibrutinib. The receptors stem from a human donor with chronic lymphocytic leukemia.

V usage is TRBV7-3 and J usage is TRBJ2-7; 7 nucleotides line up with TRBD1. This CDR3 spans 19 amino acids. J lost 4 bases, V lost 1 base, and 19 bases had no gene match. CDR1 and CDR2 (germline): SGHTA, FQGTGA. The CDR3 region has the DNA TGTGCCAGCAGCTTAATGAGGGAAGTACAGGGGACGGAAATTTACGAGCAGTACTTC. This translates into CASSLMREVQGTEIYEQYF.

The chain couples TRBV19 to TRBJ2-5; 9 nucleotides match TRBD1. Germline V gene lookup returns CDR1 LNHDA and CDR2 SQIVND (reference sequence). The CDR3 sequence is 16 residues long. V lost 0 bases to trimming and J lost 0 bases; unmatched junction nucleotides: 2. The CDR3 here is CASSIDGTGYQETQYF. The CDR3 nucleotides are TGTGCCAGTAGTATAGATGGGACAGGGTACCAAGAGACCCAGTACTTC.

The rearrangement links TRBV27 to TRBJ1-2, with 9 bases aligning to TRBD1. V lost 7 bases and J lost 4; bases outside the gene matches: 10. Germline CDR1 MNHEY, CDR2 SMNVEV (reference sequence). This CDR3 spans 15 amino acids. The CDR3 spells CASKRQGVFGYGYTF. CDR3 DNA: TGTGCCAGCAAACGACAGGGGGTATTCGGCTATGGCTACACCTTC.

V and J are TRBV29-1 and TRBJ2-5; D may be TRBD1 or TRBD2 (6 bases each). CDR1 and CDR2 from the germline V gene are SQVTM and ANQGSEA. CDR3 length: 12 amino acids. Deletions cut 7 bases from V and 5 bases from J, with 14 bases between. The CDR3: CSGGAPAETQYF. DNA of the CDR3: TGCAGCGGGGGGGCGCCGGCCGAGACCCAGTACTTC.

V is TRBV4-1 and J is TRBJ1-6; the D is unclear. Germline CDR1 is MGHRA and CDR2 is YSYEKL. CDR3 length: 16 amino acids. The V and J ends lost 5 bases and 6 bases respectively, with 17 bases between them. CDR3 DNA: TGCGCCAGCAGCTATGATCCGGGTCGGCGTAATTCACCCCTCCACTTT. Translated, it gives CASSYDPGRRNSPLHF.

CDR3 sequence: CASSKGVERGESYEQYF. CDR3 sequence (DNA): TGTGCCAGCAGCAAAGGGGTGGAGCGGGGGGAGTCCTACGAGCAGTACTTC. The J gene is TRBJ2-7, the V gene TRBV21-1; the tabulated D call, TRBD2, remains unverified against the DNA. TRBV21-1 has pseudogene status. CDR3 length: 17 residues.

This clone has only a few counts. The J gene is TRBJ2-7, the V gene TRBV29-1, with 9 bases aligning to TRBD2. Trimming removed 4 bases from V and 7 bases from J; junction bases left unmatched: 8. The CDR3 length is 13 residues. CDR1 SQVTM and CDR2 ANQGSEA come from the germline V gene. This chain's CDR3 is CSVGVAGAEEQYF. The CDR3 DNA is TGCAGCGTTGGTGTAGCGGGAGCGGAAGAGCAGTACTTC.

CDR3 nucleotide sequence: TGTGCCAGCAGCGTAGGACTAGCGGGAGAATACGAGCAGTACTTC. Translating it yields CASSVGLAGEYEQYF. The rearrangement uses TRBV9 and TRBJ2-7, with TRBD2 identical over 12 bases. Germline CDR1 is SGDLS and CDR2 is YYNGEE. This CDR3 has 15 residues. Trimming cost V 0 bases and J 4 bases; bases outside gene matches: 2.

The J gene is TRBJ1-1, the V gene TRBV19; no clear D. The CDR3 sequence is 13 residues long. Trimming took 2 bases from V and 4 from J, leaving 8 bases between them. CDR1 and CDR2 (germline): LNHDA, SQIVND (reference sequence). The chain's CDR3 is CASSIRVGTEAFF. CDR3 DNA sequence: TGTGCCAGTAGTATAAGGGTGGGCACTGAAGCTTTCTTT.

The V gene is TRBV25-1, the J gene TRBJ1-5, with no clear D. Germline loops: CDR1 MGHDK, CDR2 SYGVNS. The V and J ends lost 4 bases and 3 bases respectively, with 10 bases between them. The CDR3 sequence is 14 residues long. The CDR3 nucleotides read TGTGCCAGCAGTGGGAGACGGGACAATCAGCCCCAGCATTTT. It yields the protein CASSGRRDNQPQHF. The entire variable domain, with the rest obtained from reference TRBV25-1 and TRBJ1-5, is as follows: EADIYQTPRYLVIGTGKKITLECSQTMGHDKMYWYQQDPGMELHLIHYSYGVNSTEKGDLSSESTVSRIRTEHFPLTLESARPSHTSQYLCASSGRRDNQPQHFGDGTRLSIL.

CDR3: CASSATTGRGREQYF. The CDR3 DNA is TGTGCCAGCAGCGCTACGACAGGGAGAGGTCGCGAGCAGTACTTC. The chain couples TRBV9 to TRBJ2-7, with 7 bases matching TRBD1. The germline V gene has CDR1 SGDLS and CDR2 YYNGEE. CDR3 length: 15 amino acids. J was trimmed by 6 bases and V by 3 bases; bases with no gene match: 12.

The chain links TRBV19 to TRBJ2-7, with a weak D call TRBD2 (5 bases). CDR3 size: 11 residues. V lost 6 bases and J 7 bases, leaving 10 bases between the germline ends. Looked up from germline, CDR1 is LNHDA and CDR2 is SQIVND (reference sequence). The CDR3 coding sequence is TGTGCCAGTAGGGCCCGAGGGGAGCAGTACTTC. Its translation is CASRARGEQYF.

This clone was found a few times. This chain joins TRBV7-6 and TRBJ1-1; TRBD1 is a possible D gene (5 bases). V gave up 1 base and J gave up 8 bases, with 5 bases separating them. Germline V gives CDR1 SGHVS, CDR2 FNYEAQ. CDR3 length: 11 residues. This chain's CDR3 is CASSLGQEAFF. The CDR3 nucleotides are TGTGCCAGCAGCTTAGGACAGGAAGCTTTCTTT.

V and J are TRBV25-1 and TRBJ1-2, with D possibly being TRBD1 (5 bases). Trimming stripped 8 bases from V and 8 bases from J, with 12 bases between. Germline lookup yields CDR1 MGHDK and CDR2 SYGVNS. CDR3 length equals 11 residues. The CDR3 spells CASWDRLGYTF. CDR3 nucleotide sequence: TGTGCCAGCTGGGACCGTCTAGGCTACACCTTC.

The DNA of the CDR3 is TGTGCCAGCAGCTTCTTCCTAGCGGGGGGGTCAGATACGCAGTATTTT. This sequence encodes CASSFFLAGGSDTQYF. The chain is built from TRBV13 and TRBJ2-3, with 12 bases aligning to TRBD2. J gave up 4 bases and V 3 bases, and 5 bases lay outside the gene matches. Germline CDR1 reads PRHDT; CDR2 reads FYEKMQ (reference sequence). The CDR3 is 16 amino acids.

The J gene is TRBJ2-1, the V gene TRBV5-6; 7 bases agree with TRBD2. Germline-derived CDR1 and CDR2 are SGHDT and YYEEEE. After removal of 3 bases from V and 4 bases from J, the junction contained 1 base not matched to a gene. The CDR3 totals 13 residues. The CDR3 loop reads CASSWGGYNEQFF. The CDR3 DNA sequence: TGTGCCAGCAGCTGGGGGGGATACAATGAGCAGTTCTTC.

The chain carries TRBV18 and TRBJ1-2; 10 nucleotides align to TRBD1. Germline CDR1 KGHSH, CDR2 LQKENI. With V trimmed by 3 bases and J by 8 bases, 6 bases remained unmatched. The length of the CDR3 is 14 residues. The CDR3 coding sequence is TGTGCCAGCTCACCGACAGGGGGCGATGGAGGCTACACCTTC. This codes for CASSPTGGDGGYTF.

This clone occurred a few times. The V gene is TRBV10-1, the J gene TRBJ1-1; D not resolved. The CDR3 has 13 residues. Germline V lookup: CDR1 WNHNN, CDR2 SYGVQD (reference sequence). The V end lost 6 bases, the J end lost 0 bases, and 8 bases lay between the germline ends. The CDR3 reads CASRPQMNTEAFF. DNA of the CDR3: TGCGCCAGCAGACCTCAGATGAACACTGAAGCTTTCTTT.

This chain joins TRBV5-6 and TRBJ1-5; 10 bases match TRBD1. The CDR3 spans 15 residues. Germline V gene data show CDR1 as SGHDT and CDR2 as YYEEEE. V gave up 4 bases and J gave up 4 bases; unmatched junction bases: 5. The CDR3 here is CASSPGQGFNQPQHF. The CDR3 region has the DNA TGTGCCAGCAGCCCGGGACAGGGGTTTAATCAGCCCCAGCATTTT.

The chain combines TRBV4-1 with TRBJ1-2; 7 positions match TRBD1. With 3 bases clipped from V and 1 base from J, the junction kept 11 bases outside the gene matches. Germline lookup yields CDR1 MGHRA and CDR2 YSYEKL. CDR3 length equals 17 residues. The CDR3 sequence is CASSHTRDRPFNYGYTF. CDR3 DNA: TGCGCCAGCAGCCACACCCGGGACAGACCATTTAACTATGGCTACACCTTC.

The count of this clone is one. V usage is TRBV29-1 and J usage is TRBJ1-1; no clear D. V lost 3 bases, J lost 6 bases, and 14 bases lay in between. This CDR3 region has 13 residues. Per germline, CDR1 SQVTM and CDR2 ANQGSEA. CDR3 in amino acids: CSVEFDQYPEAFF. The CDR3 nucleotides read TGCAGCGTTGAGTTTGATCAGTATCCTGAAGCTTTCTTT.

The V gene is TRBV6-1, the J gene TRBJ2-4, with D perhaps matching TRBD2 (6 bases). In germline, CDR1 is MNHNS, CDR2 SASEGT. The V gene lost 7 bases and the J gene lost 3 bases, with 13 bases spanning the gap. The CDR3 has 14 residues. The CDR3 DNA reads TGTGCCAGCACTGCGGGACGGGGCAAAAACATTCAGTACTTC. Its protein product is CASTAGRGKNIQYF.

This clone was seen a single time. The rearrangement links TRBV9 to TRBJ1-1; D is undetermined. Trimming shortened V by 0 bases and J by 1 base, and 10 bases separated the two germline ends. Germline values: CDR1 SGDLS, CDR2 YYNGEE. The CDR3 contains 15 residues. The CDR3 nucleotides read TGTGCCAGCAGCGTAGTTTTAGGCCCGAACACTGAAGCTTTCTTT. Its protein product is CASSVVLGPNTEAFF.

This clone was detected once. The junction differs from germline at one of its ends, possibly a read error. Other DNA sequences from this sample encode an identical CDR3 as well. The CDR3 coding sequence is TGCGCCAGCAGTGAGTCAGGACAGGGGAAAAGGGCCTTC. It encodes CASSESGQGKRAF. The rearrangement links TRBV10-1 to TRBJ1-2; 9 nucleotides align to TRBD1. The V gene's germline CDR1 is WNHNN and CDR2 SYGVQD (reference sequence). CDR3 size: 13 residues.

The chain recombines TRBV7-6 with TRBJ2-7; possible D gene TRBD2, 5 bases. The CDR3 extends over 13 amino acids. The germline V gene encodes CDR1 SGHVS and CDR2 FNYEAQ. V was trimmed by 1 base and J by 7 bases, leaving 11 bases between them. The DNA of the CDR3 is TGTGCCAGCAGCTTAGGGCGGGCATGGGAGCAGTACTTC. Residues: CASSLGRAWEQYF.

This clone appeared a single time. The chain combines TRBV5-1 with TRBJ2-3, with D possibly TRBD1 on 6 matching bases. CDR1 and CDR2 from the germline V gene are SGHRS and YFSETQ. V lost 4 bases to trimming and J lost 7 bases, with 7 bases between them. The CDR3 sequence is 11 residues long. CDR3 sequence: CASSTGNTQYF. The CDR3 nucleotides are TGCGCCAGCAGCACAGGGAATACGCAGTATTTT.

This chain connects TRBV29-1 to TRBJ2-7, with TRBD1 matching 7 bases. The CDR3 runs 14 residues. The trim removed 6 bases at V and 4 bases at J, leaving 12 bases unmatched. Germline values: CDR1 SQVTM, CDR2 ANQGSEA. CDR3: CSVQDRAKSYEQYF. CDR3 in DNA: TGCAGCGTCCAAGACAGGGCCAAGTCGTACGAGCAGTACTTC.

The gene calls are TRBV14 and TRBJ2-7, with a possible D match to TRBD2 (6 bases). The CDR3 loop spans 16 amino acids. Trimming took off 0 bases at V and 4 bases at J, with 16 bases between the two ends. The germline gives CDR1 SGHDN, CDR2 FVKESK. The CDR3 coding sequence is TGTGCCAGCAGCCAAGATCTTCTGGGGAGGAGGTACGAGCAGTACTTC. Translation: CASSQDLLGRRYEQYF. Full variable domain (remainder filled in from reference TRBV14 and TRBJ2-7): EAGVTQFPSHSVIEKGQTVTLRCDPISGHDNLYWYRRVMGKEIKFLLHFVKESKQDESGMPNNRFLAERTGGTYSTLKVQPAELEDSGVYFCASSQDLLGRRYEQYFGPGTRLTVT.

The chain combines TRBV11-3 with TRBJ2-7, with D perhaps TRBD1 (6 bases). This CDR3 is 13 amino acids long. V was shortened by 5 bases and J by 2 bases, with 10 bases between the two germline ends. Germline V gene sequence: CDR1 SGHNT, CDR2 YENEEA. The chain's CDR3 is CASSKDSTYEQYF. CDR3 nucleotide sequence: TGTGCCAGCAGCAAGGACAGTACCTACGAGCAGTACTTC.

This chain links TRBV9 with TRBJ1-2; TRBD1 aligns across 7 bases. V shed 3 bases, J shed 2 bases, and the junction held 7 bases outside the gene matches. The CDR3 runs to 15 residues. From germline, CDR1 is SGDLS and CDR2 YYNGEE. CDR3 DNA: TGTGCCAGCAGCGCAGGGGACAGTTTGAACTATGGCTACACCTTC. Translating it yields CASSAGDSLNYGYTF.